Following are 9 T cell receptor beta chains from one sample sequenced in a study of blood T cell repertoires in COVID-19. The table came from immunoSEQ multiplex PCR; TCRdb's copy has only in-frame clones and leaves some out. The sample has around 70,000 clones, around 90% seen once. Sequenced input: peripheral blood. Source of these receptors: a man aged 45-60 years with active COVID-19.

The chain combines TRBV5-4 with TRBJ1-6; tentatively, D is TRBD1 (6 bases). The CDR3 covers 15 residues. Germline V gene sequence: CDR1 SGHNT, CDR2 YYREEE (reference sequence). Trimming removed 1 base from V and 14 bases from J, with 19 bases in between. The DNA for the CDR3 is TGTGCCAGCAGCTTGCCGACAGGTTCTATCAGGGCCCTCCACTTT. The encoded protein is CASSLPTGSIRALHF.

The genes are TRBV5-6 and TRBJ1-6; maybe TRBD1 (5 bases). Germline V gene lookup returns CDR1 SGHDT and CDR2 YYEEEE. The CDR3 is 15 amino acids. Trimming pared 5 bases from V and 0 bases from J, leaving 9 bases between. In DNA, the CDR3 is TGTGCCAGCAGGCGGGGGAGCTCCTATAATTCACCCCTCCACTTT. Translated, it gives CASRRGSSYNSPLHF. The full variable domain, rest sourced from reference TRBV5-6 and TRBJ1-6, is DAGVTQSPTHLIKTRGQQVTLRCSPKSGHDTVSWYQQALGQGPQFIFQYYEEEERQRGNFPDRFSGHQFPNYSSELNVNALLLGDSALYLCASRRGSSYNSPLHFGNGTRLTVT.

This clone was recorded once. The V and J genes are TRBV6-5 and TRBJ2-3, with TRBD2 identical over 9 bases. Germline values: CDR1 MNHEY, CDR2 SVGAGI. This CDR3 spans 15 amino acids. With V trimmed by 5 bases and J by 5 bases, 8 bases remained unmatched. The CDR3 region has the DNA TGTGCCAGCAGTCATAGCGGGAGCTCGAAAGATACGCAGTATTTT. Amino acid sequence: CASSHSGSSKDTQYF.

The rearrangement joins TRBV29-1 to TRBJ1-5; 7 nucleotides match TRBD1. The CDR3 is made up of 13 amino acids. Looked up from germline, CDR1 is SQVTM and CDR2 is ANQGSEA. J was trimmed by 7 bases and V by 4 bases; bases with no gene match: 7. Written as DNA, the CDR3 is TGCAGCGTTGGAAGGGGGCCGAAGCAGCCCCAGCATTTT. It translates to CSVGRGPKQPQHF. The variable domain in full, with the rest retrieved from reference TRBV29-1 and TRBJ1-5, is SAVISQKPSRDICQRGTSLTIQCQVDSQVTMMFWYRQQPGQSLTLIATANQGSEATYESGFVIDKFPISRPNLTFSTLTVSNMSPEDSSIYLCSVGRGPKQPQHFGDGTRLSIL.

The J gene is TRBJ1-2, the V gene TRBV27; weak D call: TRBD1 (6 bases). From germline, CDR1 is MNHEY and CDR2 SMNVEV (reference sequence). This CDR3 contains 15 residues. The V gene lost 1 base and the J gene lost 7 bases, with 16 bases spanning the gap. CDR3 protein: CASSLLAGVQGGYTF. The DNA for the CDR3 is TGTGCCAGCAGTTTATTGGCAGGGGTCCAGGGTGGCTACACCTTC.

This clone occurred a few times. The V and J genes are TRBV12-2 and TRBJ1-1; the D call of TRBD1 is as the table states it, not checked on the DNA. TRBV12-2 is a documented pseudogene. The CDR3 is 17 amino acids. CDR3 sequence (DNA): TGTGCAAGTCGCCCAGGGACAGGGGGTACCGTGGGCACTGAAGCTTTCTTT. Encoded protein: CASRPGTGGTVGTEAFF.

This sequence joins TRBV5-6 and TRBJ1-5, with 8 bases identical to TRBD1. V shed 0 bases and J 5 bases; nucleotides not matched to a gene: 16. The CDR3 has 19 amino acids. From germline, CDR1 is SGHDT and CDR2 YYEEEE. Here the CDR3 reads CASSLAGTGHLRNDQPQHF. The CDR3 DNA reads as TGTGCCAGCAGCTTGGCCGGGACAGGCCACCTAAGGAACGATCAGCCCCAGCATTTT.

Remarks on this clone: Other nucleotide sequences from this sample produce the same CDR3. The chain combines TRBV19 with TRBJ2-7, with a tentative D call TRBD1 (5 bases). The V end lost 3 bases, the J end lost 2 bases, and 8 bases lay between the germline ends. CDR3 length: 13 residues. Germline V gene lookup returns CDR1 LNHDA and CDR2 SQIVND (reference sequence). CDR3 residues: CASSITGTYEQYF. CDR3 DNA sequence: TGTGCCAGTAGTATTACAGGAACCTACGAGCAGTACTTC.

A remark on this clone: The same CDR3 also results from other DNA sequences found in this sample. V and J are TRBV5-6 and TRBJ1-2; D unresolved. Between the trimmed V and J ends, which lost 0 bases and 5 bases, there was a span of 5 bases. CDR3 length: 12 residues. Germline V gene sequence: CDR1 SGHDT, CDR2 YYEEEE. The CDR3, as DNA: TGTGCCAGCAGCTTGGGCGGGTATGGCTACACCTTC. Translating gives CASSLGGYGYTF.